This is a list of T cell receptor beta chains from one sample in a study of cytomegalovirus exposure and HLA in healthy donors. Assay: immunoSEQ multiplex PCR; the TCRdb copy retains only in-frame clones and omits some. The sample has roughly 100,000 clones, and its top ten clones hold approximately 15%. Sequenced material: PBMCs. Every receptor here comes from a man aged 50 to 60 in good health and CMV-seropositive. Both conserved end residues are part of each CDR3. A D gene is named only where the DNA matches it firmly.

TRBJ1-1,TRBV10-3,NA,TGTGCCATCAGTGGGGGGCCGGAGATGAACACTGAAGCTTTCTTT,CAISGGPEMNTEAFF
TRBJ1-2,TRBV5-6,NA,TGTGCCAGTCTTCAACCGGGACACGTGGAAGAGGGCTATGGCTACACCTTC,CASLQPGHVEEGYGYTF
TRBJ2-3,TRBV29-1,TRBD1,TGCAGCGTCGCCGACAGGGGGGCCACAGATACGCAGTATTTT,CSVADRGATDTQYF
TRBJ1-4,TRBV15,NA,TGTGCCACCAGCAGAGGACAGTCCCAGAATGAAAAACTGTTTTTT,CATSRGQSQNEKLFF
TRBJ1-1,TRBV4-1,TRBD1,TGCGCCAGCAGCCAAGACAGGGGGACATCTTTGAGGGACACTGAAGCTTTCTTT,CASSQDRGTSLRDTEAFF
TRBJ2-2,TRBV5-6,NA,TGTGCCAGCAGCGTCATAAGAGCTAGCTCTGACACCGGGGAGCTGTTTTTT,CASSVIRASSDTGELFF
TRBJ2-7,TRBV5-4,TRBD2,TGTGCCAGCAGCCCGGGGGGTTATAGCGGCTACGAGCAGTACTTC,CASSPGGYSGYEQYF
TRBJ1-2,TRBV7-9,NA,TGTGCCAGCAGCTTAGCCGCGGGGGGAGGCTACACCTTC,CASSLAAGGGYTF
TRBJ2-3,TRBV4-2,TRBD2,TGTGCCAGCAGCCAAGACGGACTAGCGGGAGGAGGGGATACGCAGTATTTT,CASSQDGLAGGGDTQYF
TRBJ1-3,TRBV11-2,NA,TGTGCCAGCAGCTCAACGAGGGGGTCAACCCGTGGAAACACCATATATTTT,CASSSTRGSTRGNTIYF
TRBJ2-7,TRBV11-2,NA,TGTGCCAGCAGGGTGAGCTCCTACGAGCAGTACTTC,CASRVSSYEQYF
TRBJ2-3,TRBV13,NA,TGTGCCAGCAGCCAAACCCTGACAGATAGCACAGATACGCAGTATTTT,CASSQTLTDSTDTQYF
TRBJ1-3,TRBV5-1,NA,TGCGCCAGCAGCTTGTTTCCTTTCTCTGGAAACACCATATATTTT,CASSLFPFSGNTIYF
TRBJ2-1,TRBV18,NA,TGTGCCAGCTCCCATAACCCGGGACTCACCAATGAGCAGTTCTTC,CASSHNPGLTNEQFF
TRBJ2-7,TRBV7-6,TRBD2,TGTGCCAGCAGCGTGGGGGGGAACTCCTACGAGCAGTACTTC,CASSVGGNSYEQYF
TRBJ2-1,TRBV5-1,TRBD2,TGCGCCAGCAGCAGAGGGACTAGCGGGAGTGGCGATGAGCAGTTCTTC,CASSRGTSGSGDEQFF
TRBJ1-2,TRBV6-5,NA,TGTGCCAGCAGTTGGGCTGGCAGCTATGGCTACACCTTC,CASSWAGSYGYTF
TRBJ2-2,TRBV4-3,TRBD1,TGCGCCAGCAGTCCGGGACAGCGATACACCGGGGAGCTGTTTTTT,CASSPGQRYTGELFF
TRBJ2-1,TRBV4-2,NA,TGTGCCAGCAGCCAAGCTTACAATGAGCAGTTCTTC,CASSQAYNEQFF
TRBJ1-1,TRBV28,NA,TGTGCCAGCAGTTCCACCCATCGGTGGGGACACTCGATCACTGAAGCTTTCTTT,CASSSTHRWGHSITEAFF
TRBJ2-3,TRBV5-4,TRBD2,TGTGCCAGCAGCTTCAAACTAGCGGGGACGAGCACAGATACGCAGTATTTT,CASSFKLAGTSTDTQYF
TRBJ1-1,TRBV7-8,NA,TGTGCCAGCAGCTTAGAATCTAACACTGAAGCTTTCTTT,CASSLESNTEAFF
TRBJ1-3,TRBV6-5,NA,TGTGCCAGCAGTTACCGGGTTAGCTCTGGAAACACCATATATTTT,CASSYRVSSGNTIYF
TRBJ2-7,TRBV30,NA,TGTGCCTGGAGTCTGAGCGCCTACGAGCAGTACTTC,CAWSLSAYEQYF
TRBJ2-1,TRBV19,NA,TGTGCCAGTAGGGGTTGGGGGGGGCATAGCTCCTACAATGAGCAGTTCTTC,CASRGWGGHSSYNEQFF
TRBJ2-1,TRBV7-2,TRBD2,TGTGCCAGCAGCTTAGTTTCAGGGACTAGCGTGTACAATGAGCAGTTCTTC,CASSLVSGTSVYNEQFF
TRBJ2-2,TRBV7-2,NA,TGTGCCAGCAGCTTAGGGGTCAACAGGGCCTTCGCCACCGGGGAGCTGTTTTTT,CASSLGVNRAFATGELFF
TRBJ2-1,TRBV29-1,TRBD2,TGCAGCGCCCTAGGGACTAGCGGAACCTACAATGAGCAGTTCTTC,CSALGTSGTYNEQFF
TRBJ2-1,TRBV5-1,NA,TGCGCCAGCAGGCCGGTGAGCTCCTACAATGAGCAGTTCTTC,CASRPVSSYNEQFF
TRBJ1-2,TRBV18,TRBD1,TGTGCCAGCTCCGAGGGGGCAGACTATGGCTACACCTTC,CASSEGADYGYTF
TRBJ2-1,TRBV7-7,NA,TGTGCTAGCAGCTTGTCCGGCTACAATGAGCAGTTCTTC,CASSLSGYNEQFF
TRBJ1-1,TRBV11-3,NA,TGTGCCAGCAGCTTAGAAGGTTGGGGAGGAGCTATGAACACTGAAGCTTTCTTT,CASSLEGWGGAMNTEAFF
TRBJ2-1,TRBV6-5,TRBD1,TGTGCCAGCAGTAGCCTGGGACAGGGCTACAATGAGCAGTTCTTC,CASSSLGQGYNEQFF
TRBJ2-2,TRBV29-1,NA,TGCAGCGGGAGGGTTACCGGGGAGCTGTTTTTT,CSGRVTGELFF
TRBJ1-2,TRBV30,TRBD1,TGTGCCTGGAGTGACGAGGGACAGGGACTAAGGGGCTACACCTTC,CAWSDEGQGLRGYTF
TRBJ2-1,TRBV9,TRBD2,TGTGCCAGCAGCTCCGCGGGAGGGGGGCTAAATGAGCAGTTCTTC,CASSSAGGGLNEQFF
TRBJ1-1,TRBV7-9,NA,TGTGCCAGCAGCAATACACTGAACACTGAAGCTTTCTTT,CASSNTLNTEAFF
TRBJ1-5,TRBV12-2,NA,TGTGCAAGTCGCATCCCCTCCCCTAGCAATCAGCCCCAGCATTTT,CASRIPSPSNQPQHF
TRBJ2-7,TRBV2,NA,TGTGCCAGCAGGGTTAGCGTCTACGAGCAGTACTTC,CASRVSVYEQYF
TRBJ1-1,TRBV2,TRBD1,TGTGCCAGCAGTAAGGGACAGGGGAACACTGAAGCTTTCTTT,CASSKGQGNTEAFF
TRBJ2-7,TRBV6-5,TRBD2,TGTGCCAGCAGTTCCAGCGGGAGTGTTGACGAGCAGTACTTC,CASSSSGSVDEQYF
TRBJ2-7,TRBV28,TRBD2,TGTGCCAGCAGTCGCCTCATAGCGGGAGTGGAGTACTTC,CASSRLIAGVEYF
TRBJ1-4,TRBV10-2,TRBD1,TGCGCCAGCACCGGACAGGGAGGCGAAAAACTGTTTTTT,CASTGQGGEKLFF
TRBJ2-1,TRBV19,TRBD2,TGTGCCAGTAGCCGGGACTATTACAATGAGCAGTTCTTC,CASSRDYYNEQFF
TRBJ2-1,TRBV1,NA,TGCACCAGCAGCCAAGATCCCCCCTCTGATGAGCAGTTCTTC,CTSSQDPPSDEQFF
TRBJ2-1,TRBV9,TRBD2,TGTGCCAGCAGCGCCGGACTAGCGGCGTACAATGAGCAGTTCTTC,CASSAGLAAYNEQFF
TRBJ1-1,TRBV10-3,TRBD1,TGTGCCATCAGGGGACAGGAGAACACTGAAGCTTTCTTT,CAIRGQENTEAFF
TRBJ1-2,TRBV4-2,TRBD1,TGTGCCAGCAGCCCCGGACAGGCTAACTATGGCTACACCTTC,CASSPGQANYGYTF
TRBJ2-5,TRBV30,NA,TGTGCCTGGAATATGGCAGGGGAGACCCAGTACTTC,CAWNMAGETQYF
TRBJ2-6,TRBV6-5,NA,TGTGCCAGCAGTTTACAGGGTGGCGGGGCCAACGTCCTGACTTTC,CASSLQGGGANVLTF
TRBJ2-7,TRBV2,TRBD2,TGTGCCAGCAGGGGGGGACTAGCGGGAGTCGAGCAGTACTTC,CASRGGLAGVEQYF
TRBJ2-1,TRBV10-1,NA,TGCGCCAGCGGCGACAGGAGGTCTAGGAATGAGCAGTTCTTC,CASGDRRSRNEQFF
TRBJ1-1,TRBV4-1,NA,TGCGCCAGCAGCCAACACAGGTTGGGGAACACTGAAGCTTTCTTT,CASSQHRLGNTEAFF
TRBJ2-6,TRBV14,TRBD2,TGTGCCAGCAGGCTAGCGGGAGCTGGGGCCAACGTCCTGACTTTC,CASRLAGAGANVLTF
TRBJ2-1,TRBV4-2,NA,TGTGCCAGCAGCCGCGGCGCGCGGGCTTCCTACAATGAGCAGTTCTTC,CASSRGARASYNEQFF
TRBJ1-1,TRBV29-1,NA,TGCAGCGCCGTAGTTAATGTGAACACTGAAGCTTTCTTT,CSAVVNVNTEAFF